This T cell receptor (beta chain) originates from a study of T cells in narcolepsy. About the study: Enrolled donors included narcolepsy type 1 or type 2 patients and healthy controls. Study-level points and caveats: Comparing one patient's CSF and blood CD4+ clonotypes highlighted HCRT- and TRIB2-specific autoreactive clonotypes. Autoreactive clonotypes reportedly recurred in blood of same and different patients, not controls.

Worth noting for this clone: Antigen: not known.

Measured with immunoSEQ multiplex PCR; TCRdb has only the in-frame clones, and not every one. This table has roughly 8,100 clones, around 61% appearing once. This CDR3 comprises 15 residues. The trim removed 6 bases at V and 4 bases at J, leaving 4 bases unmatched. In germline, CDR1 is SGHDT, CDR2 YYEEEE. The clonotype originates from a human donor with narcolepsy. Material for sequencing was CD45RA- memory CD8+ T cells from PBMCs. The V and J genes are TRBV5-6 and TRBJ2-2; 12 bases fit TRBD2. The CDR3 here is CASTRLAGATGELFF. CDR3 DNA sequence: TGTGCCAGCACCCGACTAGCGGGGGCCACCGGGGAGCTGTTTTTT. The full variable domain, completed using reference TRBV5-6 and TRBJ2-2, is DAGVTQSPTHLIKTRGQQVTLRCSPKSGHDTVSWYQQALGQGPQFIFQYYEEEERQRGNFPDRFSGHQFPNYSSELNVNALLLGDSALYLCASTRLAGATGELFFGEGSRLTVL.